What follows are 19 T cell receptor beta chains derived from one specimen sequenced in a study of control samples from healthy donors and cancer patients. Profiled with immunoSEQ multiplex PCR; TCRdb holds only in-frame clones, not every one. The sample consists of 75,000 to 90,000 clones, about 89% of them appearing once. The sample taken for sequencing was PBMCs. These receptors originate from a woman between 45 and 65 years old with colorectal cancer.

The chain joins TRBV7-2 to TRBJ1-2; a weak D match, TRBD1 (6 bases). Trimming removed 1 base at V and 6 bases at J, with 15 bases between. CDR1 is SGHTA and CDR2 is FQGNSA in the germline V gene. This CDR3 spans 15 amino acids. The DNA of the CDR3 is TGTGCCAGCAGCTTAGTTCCAGGGGAGGCCAATGGCTACACCTTC. Translated: CASSLVPGEANGYTF. The full variable domain, with the rest looked up from reference TRBV7-2 and TRBJ1-2, is GAGVSQSPSNKVTEKGKDVELRCDPISGHTALYWYRQSLGQGLEFLIYFQGNSAPDKSGLPSDRFSAERTGGSVSTLTIQRTQQEDSAVYLCASSLVPGEANGYTFGSGTRLTVV.

The chain carries TRBV6-2 or TRBV6-3 and TRBJ2-3; D not certain. CDR1 and CDR2 (germline): MNHEY, SVGEGT. The length of the CDR3 is 13 residues. V was clipped by 6 bases and J by 2 bases, with 9 bases between them. The CDR3 coding sequence is TGTGCCAGCAGCCCCCAGAACACAGATACGCAGTATTTT. This translates into CASSPQNTDTQYF.

This chain connects TRBV2 to TRBJ1-2; 8 positions match TRBD1. In germline, CDR1 is SNHLY, CDR2 FYNNEI. With 6 bases clipped from V and 8 bases from J, the junction kept 8 bases outside the gene matches. The CDR3 contains 13 residues. CDR3: CASRLDREVGYTF. The CDR3 DNA follows: TGTGCCAGCAGACTGGACAGGGAAGTCGGCTACACCTTC.

This chain connects TRBV4-1 to TRBJ1-6; 8 bases line up with TRBD1. The CDR3 extends over 16 amino acids. Trimming at V came to 2 bases and at J to 7 bases, leaving 7 bases not matched to a gene. Germline lookup yields CDR1 MGHRA and CDR2 YSYEKL. Here the CDR3 DNA reads TGCGCCAGCAGCCAACTGTCAGGGGGCTTGAATTCACCCCTCCACTTT. Its translation: CASSQLSGGLNSPLHF.

The chain carries TRBV13 and TRBJ2-3; D could derive from TRBD1 or TRBD2 (5 bases each). CDR3 length: 15 residues. The germline gives CDR1 PRHDT, CDR2 FYEKMQ (reference sequence). V was pared by 5 bases and J by 2 bases, with 14 bases between. For the CDR3, the DNA is TGTGCCAGCAGCCCGAGGGCAGGGAACACAGATACGCAGTATTTT. Residues: CASSPRAGNTDTQYF.

The chain uses TRBV7-2 and TRBJ2-7; 11 bases line up with TRBD2. V gave up 5 bases and J gave up 2 bases; unmatched junction bases: 11. This CDR3 contains 17 residues. Germline V gene data show CDR1 as SGHTA and CDR2 as FQGNSA. The CDR3 DNA follows: TGTGCCAGCAGCCTATCTAGCGGGGGGCGAAAAACCTACGAGCAGTACGTC. It specifies CASSLSSGGRKTYEQYV.

Note on this clone: The same CDR3 can be traced to other DNA sequences in this sample. The chain recombines TRBV6-1 with TRBJ2-7; D call uncertain. V was trimmed by 0 bases and J by 0 bases, leaving 9 bases between them. The germline V gene encodes CDR1 MNHNS and CDR2 SASEGT. The CDR3 consists of 15 residues. The DNA for the CDR3 is TGTGCCAGCAGTGAAGCGGGCGGTCCCTCCTACGAGCAGTACGTC. It encodes CASSEAGGPSYEQYV.

The chain recombines TRBV12-3 or TRBV12-4 with TRBJ2-5, with a weak D call TRBD1 (5 bases). Deletions cut 2 bases from V and 2 bases from J, with 6 bases between. This CDR3 region has 13 residues. DNA of the CDR3: TGTGCCAGCAGTTTACCAGGGCAAGAGACCCAGTACTTC. Its protein is CASSLPGQETQYF.

The CDR3 region is CASSPNPGVSNQPQHF. The CDR3 DNA sequence: TGTGCCAGCTCACCAAATCCAGGGGTTAGCAATCAGCCCCAGCATTTT. The chain has TRBV18 and TRBJ1-5, with D tentatively TRBD1 (6 bases). The V gene's germline CDR1 is KGHSH and CDR2 LQKENI. The CDR3 consists of 16 residues. V dropped 2 bases and J dropped 0 bases, with 11 bases sitting between them.

The chain employs TRBV2 and TRBJ1-3; TRBD1 aligns across 11 bases. With 6 bases clipped from V and 5 bases from J, the junction kept 3 bases outside the gene matches. Germline-derived CDR1 and CDR2 are SNHLY and FYNNEI. This CDR3 has 14 residues. DNA for the CDR3: TGTGCCAGCAGCCGGGACAGGGGGAGAAACACCATATATTTT. This encodes CASSRDRGRNTIYF.

In DNA form, the CDR3 reads TGTGCCAGTACGCCGGGGGGCAATCAGCCCCAGCATTTT. As protein: CASTPGGNQPQHF. V gene TRBV19 combines with J gene TRBJ1-5; possibly TRBD1 for D (5 bases). The V end lost 7 bases, the J end lost 2 bases, and 9 bases lay between the germline ends. Germline V lookup: CDR1 LNHDA, CDR2 SQIVND (reference sequence). The CDR3 contains 13 residues. Full variable domain (missing parts from reference TRBV19 and TRBJ1-5): DGGITQSPKYLFRKEGQNVTLSCEQNLNHDAMYWYRQDPGQGLRLIYYSQIVNDFQKGDIAEGYSVSREKKESFPLTVTSAQKNPTAFYLCASTPGGNQPQHFGDGTRLSIL.

This chain joins TRBV30 and TRBJ2-2; 11 bases map to TRBD1. There are 17 residues in the CDR3. Germline loops: CDR1 GTSNPN, CDR2 SVGIG (reference sequence). V lost 3 bases to trimming and J lost 2 bases; unmatched junction nucleotides: 8. CDR3: CAWREIGTGGNTGELFF. CDR3 DNA sequence: TGTGCCTGGAGGGAAATTGGGACAGGGGGAAACACCGGGGAGCTGTTTTTT.

This chain joins TRBV5-6 and TRBJ1-5; possibly TRBD1 for D (5 bases). Germline CDR1 is SGHDT and CDR2 is YYEEEE. The length of the CDR3 is 14 residues. V was cut by 4 bases and J by 3 bases, with 11 bases left in between. CDR3 protein: CASSTGGTNQPQHF. CDR3 DNA: TGTGCCAGCAGCACGGGGGGGACCAATCAGCCCCAGCATTTT.

The V gene is TRBV6-5, the J gene TRBJ2-1; TRBD2 aligns across 12 bases. This CDR3 has 14 amino acids. Germline V gives CDR1 MNHEY, CDR2 SVGAGI. The ends lost 4 bases at V and 7 bases at J; junction bases unmatched: 2. CDR3 amino acids: CASSSSGGVNEQFF. The DNA for the CDR3 is TGTGCCAGCAGTTCTAGCGGGGGGGTAAATGAGCAGTTCTTC.

The CDR3 DNA reads as TGTGCCAGCAGCTTCGACAGGGTGGGTAGCAATCAGCCCCAGCATTTT. Translating it yields CASSFDRVGSNQPQHF. J is TRBJ1-5 and V is TRBV7-8; 7 bases are a match to TRBD1. The CDR3 has 16 residues. Germline V gives CDR1 SGHVS, CDR2 FQNEAQ. V shed 3 bases and J 0 bases; nucleotides not matched to a gene: 5. The entire variable domain, with the rest obtained from reference TRBV7-8 and TRBJ1-5, is as follows: GAGVSQSPRYKVAKRGQDVALRCDPISGHVSLFWYQQALGQGPEFLTYFQNEAQLDKSGLPSDRFFAERPEGSVSTLKIQRTQQEDSAVYLCASSFDRVGSNQPQHFGDGTRLSIL.

The genes are TRBV5-1 and TRBJ2-3; 10 bases are a match to TRBD1. Germline V gives CDR1 SGHRS, CDR2 YFSETQ. The CDR3 is 14 residues long. V lost 3 bases to trimming and J lost 6 bases; unmatched junction nucleotides: 4. CDR3 DNA: TGCGCCAGCAGCTCGGACAGGGGGGCGGATACGCAGTATTTT. Translation gives CASSSDRGADTQYF. Full variable domain (remainder filled in from reference TRBV5-1 and TRBJ2-3): KAGVTQTPRYLIKTRGQQVTLSCSPISGHRSVSWYQQTPGQGLQFLFEYFSETQRNKGNFPGRFSGRQFSNSRSEMNVSTLELGDSALYLCASSSDRGADTQYFGPGTRLTVL.

The chain uses TRBV27 and TRBJ1-3; D ambiguous. This CDR3 spans 14 amino acids. V lost 6 bases to trimming and J lost 0 bases, with 9 bases between them. The germline V gene encodes CDR1 MNHEY and CDR2 SMNVEV (reference sequence). In DNA form, the CDR3 reads TGTGCCAGCAGCAGCACCCCCTCTGGAAACACCATATATTTT. Encoded protein: CASSSTPSGNTIYF.

The rearrangement links TRBV7-2 to TRBJ2-2; D is unclear. The CDR3 length is 15 residues. CDR1 and CDR2 (germline): SGHTA, FQGNSA. The V and J ends lost 7 bases and 7 bases respectively, with 19 bases between them. The CDR3 region is CASTLRRRELGELFF. DNA of the CDR3: TGTGCCAGCACCCTTAGGAGAAGGGAACTCGGGGAGCTGTTTTTT.

This clone has only a few counts. V is TRBV5-1 and J is TRBJ1-2; the D gene is possibly TRBD1 (6 bases). The CDR3 is 13 amino acids. Germline V gene data show CDR1 as SGHRS and CDR2 as YFSETQ. Trimming pared 4 bases from V and 6 bases from J, leaving 13 bases between. The CDR3 protein is CASSGGGGDGYTF. CDR3 DNA: TGCGCCAGCAGCGGGGGCGGGGGGGATGGCTACACCTTC.